A selection of T cell receptor beta chains follows, all from one sample in a study of cytomegalovirus exposure and HLA in healthy donors. Here immunoSEQ multiplex PCR was the method, and the copy in TCRdb shows in-frame clones only, minus some. Of around 150,000 clones in the sample, roughly 85% were seen once. Specimen: PBMCs. The source of these receptors is a man in his late teens or twenties in good health and CMV-seropositive. CDR3s include the opening cysteine and the closing phenylalanine or tryptophan. The order of the fields is clone size, J gene, D gene, V gene, CDR3 DNA, CDR3 protein. D genes are given only for firm matches. Clone sizes are given selectively: once, few, many, or a class where the clone is expanded.

abundance: -
j_gene: TRBJ2-7
d_gene: -
v_gene: TRBV27
CDR3nt: TGTGCCAGCAGTTCGACAGTCTCCTACGAGCAGTACTTC
CDR3aa: CASSSTVSYEQYF

abundance: -
j_gene: TRBJ1-2
d_gene: -
v_gene: TRBV7-2
CDR3nt: TGTGCCAGCAGCTCCGTAGAAAGGGGCTATGGCTACACCTTC
CDR3aa: CASSSVERGYGYTF

abundance: -
j_gene: TRBJ2-2
d_gene: -
v_gene: TRBV4-1
CDR3nt: TGCGCCAGCAGCCAAGGGTTGGGAGATAGCGGGGAGCTGTTTTTT
CDR3aa: CASSQGLGDSGELFF

abundance: -
j_gene: TRBJ2-2
d_gene: -
v_gene: TRBV6-6
CDR3nt: TGTGCCAGCAAATCGGGGTCTCACTCCGGGGAGCTGTTTTTT
CDR3aa: CASKSGSHSGELFF

abundance: once
j_gene: TRBJ2-7
d_gene: -
v_gene: TRBV27
CDR3nt: TGTGCCAGCAGTTTGGGCCAGACCTACGAGCAGTACTTC
CDR3aa: CASSLGQTYEQYF

abundance: few
j_gene: TRBJ2-7
d_gene: -
v_gene: TRBV27
CDR3nt: TGTGCCAGCAGTTTATCCCTTACAGGGCCGAAAGAGCAGTACTTC
CDR3aa: CASSLSLTGPKEQYF

abundance: few
j_gene: TRBJ1-2
d_gene: -
v_gene: TRBV4-1
CDR3nt: TGCGCCAGCAGCCCACAACAACAAACAGCCTATGGCTACACCTTC
CDR3aa: CASSPQQQTAYGYTF

abundance: -
j_gene: TRBJ2-3
d_gene: TRBD1
v_gene: TRBV9
CDR3nt: TGTGCCAGCAGCGCGGACAGGGTAACAGATACGCAGTATTTT
CDR3aa: CASSADRVTDTQYF

abundance: few
j_gene: TRBJ1-5
d_gene: -
v_gene: TRBV7-9
CDR3nt: TGTGCCAGCAGCGCTGCGGAGTGGTATCAGCCCCAGCATTTT
CDR3aa: CASSAAEWYQPQHF

abundance: -
j_gene: TRBJ2-3
d_gene: TRBD2
v_gene: TRBV13
CDR3nt: TGTGCCAGCAGCTTCGGGACTAGTGGGGGGATTGACACAGATACGCAGTATTTT
CDR3aa: CASSFGTSGGIDTDTQYF

abundance: -
j_gene: TRBJ2-3
d_gene: TRBD2
v_gene: TRBV9
CDR3nt: TGTGCCAGCAGCGTCGGGACTAGTGTAGGAGATACGCAGTATTTT
CDR3aa: CASSVGTSVGDTQYF

abundance: -
j_gene: TRBJ1-5
d_gene: -
v_gene: TRBV6-5
CDR3nt: TGTGCCAGCAGTCTTCTTTTCAATCAGCCCCAGCATTTT
CDR3aa: CASSLLFNQPQHF

abundance: -
j_gene: TRBJ1-1
d_gene: -
v_gene: TRBV7-9
CDR3nt: TGTGCCAGCAGCTTATCTGGCCCTGAAGCTTTCTTT
CDR3aa: CASSLSGPEAFF

abundance: -
j_gene: TRBJ2-5
d_gene: -
v_gene: TRBV2
CDR3nt: TGTGCCAGCAGCCAGACCGCCCCGACAACTGGAGGAGAGACCCAGTACTTC
CDR3aa: CASSQTAPTTGGETQYF

abundance: -
j_gene: TRBJ2-7
d_gene: TRBD1
v_gene: TRBV10-3
CDR3nt: TGTGCCATCAGAATGACAGGGGCTGGAAGCGAGCAGTACTTC
CDR3aa: CAIRMTGAGSEQYF

abundance: -
j_gene: TRBJ2-3
d_gene: TRBD1
v_gene: TRBV15
CDR3nt: TGTGCCACCGCCCGGGACAGGGTCGCAGATACGCAGTATTTT
CDR3aa: CATARDRVADTQYF

abundance: -
j_gene: TRBJ1-2
d_gene: -
v_gene: TRBV18
CDR3nt: TGTGCCAGCTCACCACCTACCTCCTTCGGCCAGGTCTATGGCTACACCTTC
CDR3aa: CASSPPTSFGQVYGYTF

abundance: -
j_gene: TRBJ1-2
d_gene: TRBD1
v_gene: TRBV6-6
CDR3nt: TGTGCCAGCAGTTACCGTGACAGGGGGCTTCGGGGCTACACCTTC
CDR3aa: CASSYRDRGLRGYTF

abundance: -
j_gene: TRBJ1-3
d_gene: -
v_gene: TRBV7-7
CDR3nt: TGTGCCAGCGCGGAGGGATTCGGAAACACCATATATTTT
CDR3aa: CASAEGFGNTIYF

abundance: -
j_gene: TRBJ2-6
d_gene: -
v_gene: TRBV11-2
CDR3nt: TGTGCCAGCAGCTTACTCTTCTCTGGGGCCAACGTCCTGACTTTC
CDR3aa: CASSLLFSGANVLTF

abundance: -
j_gene: TRBJ2-5
d_gene: TRBD1
v_gene: TRBV12-5
CDR3nt: TGTGCTAGTGGTTCCGGTATGGGACAGGGGCAAGAGACCCAGTACTTC
CDR3aa: CASGSGMGQGQETQYF

abundance: -
j_gene: TRBJ2-5
d_gene: TRBD2
v_gene: TRBV11-3
CDR3nt: TGTGCCAGCAGCTTGACTAGCGGGAGTCCGACCCAGTACTTC
CDR3aa: CASSLTSGSPTQYF

abundance: once
j_gene: TRBJ2-7
d_gene: TRBD1
v_gene: TRBV6-5
CDR3nt: TGTGCCAGCAGTTACTTCCCCGGGACAGGAGGCGAGCAGTACTTC
CDR3aa: CASSYFPGTGGEQYF

abundance: few
j_gene: TRBJ1-2
d_gene: TRBD1
v_gene: TRBV28
CDR3nt: TGTGCCAGCAGTCACTTAACCGGGACAGGGTATGGCTACACCTTC
CDR3aa: CASSHLTGTGYGYTF

abundance: -
j_gene: TRBJ2-5
d_gene: TRBD1
v_gene: TRBV10-3
CDR3nt: TGTGCCATCAGTGAGTCGAAGGGGGACAGGAGGCAAGAGACCCAGTACTTC
CDR3aa: CAISESKGDRRQETQYF